These 21 T cell receptor beta chains share one sample of origin, sequenced in a study of shared clonotypes between healthy human individuals. The data were produced by immunoSEQ multiplex PCR, yet TCRdb's version contains in-frame clones alone and is incomplete. Of more than 2 million clones listed, approximately 95% are singletons. The naive CD8 population came from CD45RO-negative cells selected for CCR7, without terminally differentiated effector memory CD45RA+ cells. The sequencing sample was made of naive CD8+ T cells sorted from blood. These receptors originate from a man younger than 35 in good health.

The chain carries TRBV28 and TRBJ2-3; D not resolved. Between the trimmed V and J ends, which lost 2 bases and 7 bases, there was a span of 19 bases. The CDR3 totals 16 residues. Germline V CDR1 and CDR2: MDHEN, SYDVKM. CDR3 amino acids: CASSLPTSEQLHTQYF. The DNA of the CDR3 is TGTGCCAGCAGTTTACCTACATCAGAGCAGCTCCATACGCAGTATTTT.

The chain recombines TRBV6-6 with TRBJ2-3; D is unresolved. In germline, CDR1 is MNHNY, CDR2 SVGAGI (reference sequence). This CDR3 comprises 12 residues. V was cut by 4 bases and J by 2 bases, with 4 bases left in between. In nucleotides, the CDR3 is TGTGCCAGCAGTTTGGACACAGATACGCAGTATTTT. Its translation is CASSLDTDTQYF.

This clone appeared once. Other DNA sequences in the sample encode the same CDR3. J is TRBJ2-7 and V is TRBV4-2; perhaps D is TRBD1 or TRBD2 (5 bases each). Germline CDR1 reads LGHNA; CDR2 reads YNFKEQ. Trimming took off 4 bases at V and 4 bases at J, with 11 bases between the two ends. The CDR3 covers 13 residues. The CDR3 DNA reads TGTGCCAGCAGCCCAGGGACGTTGTACGAGCAGTACTTC. Translated: CASSPGTLYEQYF.

The CDR3 region is CASSLDRGAIEAFF. The CDR3 DNA follows: TGTGCCAGCAGCTTGGACAGGGGCGCGATTGAAGCTTTCTTT. V is TRBV5-4 and J is TRBJ1-1, with 7 nucleotides matching TRBD1. Germline CDR1 reads SGHNT; CDR2 reads YYREEE (reference sequence). The J segment lost 7 bases and the V segment lost 0 bases, leaving 6 bases of the junction unmatched. The CDR3 is 14 residues long. Supplemented by reference TRBV5-4 and TRBJ1-1, the full variable domain reads ETGVTQSPTHLIKTRGQQVTLRCSSQSGHNTVSWYQQALGQGPQFIFQYYREEENGRGNFPPRFSGLQFPNYSSELNVNALELDDSALYLCASSLDRGAIEAFFGQGTRLTVV.

About this clone itself: This sample also contains other DNA sequences that code for the same CDR3. The chain has TRBV5-6 and TRBJ1-6; 11 nucleotides match TRBD1. The V and J ends lost 3 bases and 7 bases, in that order; junction bases with no gene match: 3. The CDR3 extends over 15 amino acids. Germline lookup yields CDR1 SGHDT and CDR2 YYEEEE. In nucleotides, the CDR3 is TGTGCCAGCAGCTGGGGGACAGGGGGAAATTCACCCCTCCACTTT. This encodes CASSWGTGGNSPLHF.

V and J are TRBV28 and TRBJ2-2; TRBD1 agrees at 8 bases. The CDR3 extends over 14 amino acids. CDR1 is MDHEN, CDR2 SYDVKM, per germline. Germline trimming cut 9 bases from V and 4 bases from J; bases unmatched to any gene: 7. The CDR3: CASNRDRSTGELFF. The CDR3 DNA reads as TGTGCCAGTAACCGGGACAGGAGCACCGGGGAGCTGTTTTTT.

The rearrangement uses TRBV28 and TRBJ2-1, with D perhaps TRBD1 or TRBD2 (5 bases each). The CDR3 is 10 residues long. Trimming removed 11 bases at V and 12 bases at J, with 14 bases between. In germline, CDR1 is MDHEN, CDR2 SYDVKM. The CDR3 sequence: CASRGVGQFF. The CDR3 bases are TGTGCCTCTAGGGGAGTGGGGCAGTTCTTC. Based on the CDR3 plus reference TRBV28 and TRBJ2-1, the full variable domain is DVKVTQSSRYLVKRTGEKVFLECVQDMDHENMFWYRQDPGLGLRLIYFSYDVKMKEKGDIPEGYSVSREKKERFSLILESASTNQTSMYLCASRGVGQFFGPGTRLTVL.

This clone was detected a few times. This sample includes further DNA sequences coding for the same CDR3. The chain links TRBV2 to TRBJ1-2; 7 nucleotides match TRBD1. The CDR3 totals 13 residues. The germline V gene encodes CDR1 SNHLY and CDR2 FYNNEI. Trimming took 0 bases from V and 5 from J; bases not matched to a gene: 0. CDR3 in amino acids: CASSEAGQYGYTF. The CDR3 region has the DNA TGTGCCAGCAGTGAAGCGGGACAGTATGGCTACACCTTC.

V is TRBV7-9 and J is TRBJ2-7; TRBD2 agrees at 10 bases. CDR1 is SEHNR and CDR2 is FQNEAQ in the germline V gene (reference sequence). V was clipped by 4 bases and J by 6 bases; unmatched bases: 6. The CDR3 loop spans 14 amino acids. The CDR3 DNA follows: TGTGCCAGCAGCTCCCCCCGGACTAGCGGCGAGCAGTACTTC. Amino acids: CASSSPRTSGEQYF.

A note on this clone: The sample carries other DNA sequences with the same CDR3. As DNA, the CDR3 is TGCGCCAGCAGCCAAGCGCATGAGCAGTTCTTC. It is translated as CASSQAHEQFF. The J gene is TRBJ2-1, the V gene TRBV4-1; D ambiguous. Germline V lookup: CDR1 MGHRA, CDR2 YSYEKL. The CDR3 covers 11 residues. With 1 base removed from V and 8 bases from J, the gap between germline ends came to 3 bases.

The chain couples TRBV5-1 to TRBJ2-7; D possibly corresponds to TRBD2 (6 bases). The CDR3 is 14 amino acids. Trimming shortened V by 4 bases and J by 11 bases, and 22 bases separated the two germline ends. Germline V CDR1 and CDR2: SGHRS, YFSETQ. This CDR3 reads CASSRISPGDSEYF. The CDR3 DNA is TGCGCCAGCAGCAGAATATCACCGGGGGATTCGGAGTACTTC. Combining the CDR3 with reference TRBV5-1 and TRBJ2-7 gives the whole variable domain KAGVTQTPRYLIKTRGQQVTLSCSPISGHRSVSWYQQTPGQGLQFLFEYFSETQRNKGNFPGRFSGRQFSNSRSEMNVSTLELGDSALYLCASSRISPGDSEYFGPGTRLTVT.

The J gene is TRBJ1-2, the V gene TRBV28, with D perhaps matching TRBD1 (6 bases). Trimming removed 5 bases from V and 0 bases from J, with 10 bases in between. The CDR3 length is 14 residues. Germline-derived CDR1 and CDR2 are MDHEN and SYDVKM. For the CDR3, the DNA is TGTGCCAGCAGTCCCGGGACACCTAACTATGGCTACACCTTC. This sequence encodes CASSPGTPNYGYTF.

Remarks on this clone: Other DNA sequences from this sample encode an identical CDR3 as well. The rearrangement links TRBV5-6 to TRBJ2-2, with D unclear. Per the germline V gene, CDR1 is SGHDT and CDR2 is YYEEEE. Trimming stripped 2 bases from V and 6 bases from J, with 5 bases between. The CDR3 length is 12 residues. CDR3 residues: CASSFGAGELFF. CDR3 in DNA: TGTGCCAGCAGCTTCGGAGCCGGGGAGCTGTTTTTT.

The V gene is TRBV6-4, the J gene TRBJ2-1, with TRBD1 identical over 8 bases. The CDR3 contains 14 residues. The V gene end was trimmed by 3 bases and the J gene end by 6 bases; junction bases not matched to a gene: 4. The germline CDR1 and CDR2 sequences are MRHNA and SNTAGT. The CDR3 is CASSEHRGANEQFF. As DNA, the CDR3 is TGTGCCAGCAGTGAACACAGGGGGGCCAATGAGCAGTTCTTC.

The rearrangement links TRBV15 to TRBJ2-3; D possibly uses TRBD1 or TRBD2 (7 bases each). The V end lost 1 base, the J end lost 6 bases, and 11 bases lay between the germline ends. From germline, CDR1 is LNHNV and CDR2 YYDKDF (reference sequence). The CDR3 is 14 residues long. The chain's CDR3 is CATSRAGGEDTQYF. As DNA, the CDR3 is TGTGCCACCAGCAGAGCAGGGGGGGAGGATACGCAGTATTTT.

This chain links TRBV7-9 with TRBJ2-7; 8 bases fit TRBD1. From germline, CDR1 is SEHNR and CDR2 FQNEAQ (reference sequence). V lost 3 bases and J lost 5; bases outside the gene matches: 9. The CDR3 runs to 15 residues. The DNA for the CDR3 is TGTGCCAGCAGCTTCCTGGGACAGGCTAACGACGAGCAGTACTTC. Its protein product is CASSFLGQANDEQYF.

CDR3: CASSKLAFPGGEQYF. DNA of the CDR3: TGTGCCAGCAGCAAATTGGCCTTCCCAGGGGGCGAGCAGTACTTC. The chain couples TRBV21-1 to TRBJ2-7; TRBD1 reflects the table's D call only, with no check against the DNA. TRBV21-1 is a documented pseudogene. The CDR3 has 15 residues.

The chain carries TRBV29-1 and TRBJ2-7; 9 nucleotides agree with TRBD1. Trimming removed 7 bases from V and 1 base from J; junction bases left unmatched: 8. CDR1 and CDR2 from the germline V gene are SQVTM and ANQGSEA. The CDR3 extends over 14 amino acids. CDR3 in DNA: TGCAGCGCGGGGGCTGGGACAGGGTCCTACGAGCAGTACTTC. Translation gives CSAGAGTGSYEQYF.

This chain uses TRBV30 with TRBJ2-5; either TRBD1 or TRBD2 may fit D (6 bases each). Between the trimmed V and J ends, which lost 2 bases and 3 bases, there was a span of 19 bases. This CDR3 has 16 amino acids. Germline CDR1 GTSNPN, CDR2 SVGIG (reference sequence). Written as DNA, the CDR3 is TGTGCCTGGAGTTGGGAGGCAGGGGTTTCTGAAGAGACCCAGTACTTC. As protein: CAWSWEAGVSEETQYF.

V is TRBV18 and J is TRBJ2-1; 7 bases agree with TRBD2. CDR3 length: 19 amino acids. Germline V gives CDR1 KGHSH, CDR2 LQKENI. V shed 6 bases, J shed 0 bases, and the junction held 17 bases outside the gene matches. CDR3 sequence: CASSPNQGAAGVSYNEQFF. CDR3 sequence (DNA): TGTGCCAGCTCTCCTAACCAGGGCGCTGCGGGAGTCTCCTACAATGAGCAGTTCTTC.

V is TRBV10-2 and J is TRBJ1-1; D remains unclear. Between the trimmed V and J ends, which lost 3 bases and 4 bases, there was a span of 12 bases. The CDR3 length is 14 residues. Germline V gene lookup returns CDR1 WSHSY and CDR2 SAAADI. Written as DNA, the CDR3 is TGCGCCAGCAGTGAACTGGGAACGCGCACTGAAGCTTTCTTT. Its translation is CASSELGTRTEAFF.